The clone carrying this TCR beta chain was counted many times. Its antigen remains unknown. This sample was taken from a study of CD8 T cells in ankylosing spondylitis. Study-level points and caveats: One TCR beta motif, made up of 7 or 8 highly homologous variants, appeared characteristic of ankylosing spondylitis blood. Disease-linked clones were found to be CD8+ and relatively rare in peripheral blood. There was reportedly significant enrichment of clones that were disease-linked in matched ankylosing spondylitis synovial fluid.

Quantitative 5'-RACE with molecular barcodes was used to make the TCR beta libraries. MiXCR was run by TCRdb on the 5' RACE reads, yielding one entry per CDR3 protein. The table shows 200,000 to 250,000 distinct CDR3 sequences, with 10% occurring only once. The CDR3 is 14 amino acids. V gave up 7 bases and J gave up 4 bases; unmatched junction bases: 9. The chain has TRBV12-3 or TRBV12-4 and TRBJ1-1; 7 positions agree with TRBD1. The specimen was blood, either unsorted or a sorted T cell fraction (not recorded which). The receptor comes from a male donor with ankylosing spondylitis or in good health (not recorded which). This CDR3 is CASTLSQGGTEAFF. The DNA of the CDR3 is TGTGCCAGCACTCTGAGTCAGGGGGGCACTGAAGCTTTCTTT.